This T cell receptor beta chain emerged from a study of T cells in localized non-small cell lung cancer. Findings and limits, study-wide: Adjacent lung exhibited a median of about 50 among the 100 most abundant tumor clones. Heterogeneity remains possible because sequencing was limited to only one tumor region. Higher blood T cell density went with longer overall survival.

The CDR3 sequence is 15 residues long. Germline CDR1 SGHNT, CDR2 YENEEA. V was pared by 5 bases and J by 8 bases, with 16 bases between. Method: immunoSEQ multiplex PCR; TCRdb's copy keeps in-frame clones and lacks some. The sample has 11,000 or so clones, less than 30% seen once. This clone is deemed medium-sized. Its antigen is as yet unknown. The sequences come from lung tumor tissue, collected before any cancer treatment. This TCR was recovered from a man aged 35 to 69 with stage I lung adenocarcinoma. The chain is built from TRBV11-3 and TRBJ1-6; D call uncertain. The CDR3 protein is CASSLRTPADSPLHF. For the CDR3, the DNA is TGTGCCAGCAGCCTAAGGACCCCTGCGGATTCACCCCTCCACTTT.